This record looks at one T cell receptor (beta chain) sequence and its context. No antigen is known for it. This sample was taken from a study of cytomegalovirus exposure and HLA in healthy donors. Looked up from germline, CDR1 is SGHTA and CDR2 is FQGNSA. The CDR3 consists of 14 residues. V shed 3 bases and J shed 1 base, with 6 bases lying between them. Findings of the study overall: The study labeled more than 150 TCR beta chains cytomegalovirus-associated. Using the classifier, cytomegalovirus status was reportedly diagnosed with high specificity and sensitivity. A subsequent analysis found that TCR clusters from the first cohort also tended to co-occur in the 130 or so validation repertoires, with about 94% of cluster scores above 0.

The donors formed part of the approximately 130-subject validation cohort, distinct from the roughly 700-subject first cohort. Clones were read by immunoSEQ multiplex PCR, and TCRdb kept only the in-frame ones, dropping some. The table has 120,000 or so clones, about 96% seen once; the top ten hold 1.5% to 2%. The sequence was obtained from a man younger than 35 in good health and CMV-seronegative. The sequenced material came from PBMCs. This chain joins TRBV7-2 and TRBJ2-2; TRBD2 might be the D (5 bases). CDR3: CASSFGRNTGELFF. Written as DNA, the CDR3 is TGTGCCAGCAGCTTTGGGAGGAACACCGGGGAGCTGTTTTTT.